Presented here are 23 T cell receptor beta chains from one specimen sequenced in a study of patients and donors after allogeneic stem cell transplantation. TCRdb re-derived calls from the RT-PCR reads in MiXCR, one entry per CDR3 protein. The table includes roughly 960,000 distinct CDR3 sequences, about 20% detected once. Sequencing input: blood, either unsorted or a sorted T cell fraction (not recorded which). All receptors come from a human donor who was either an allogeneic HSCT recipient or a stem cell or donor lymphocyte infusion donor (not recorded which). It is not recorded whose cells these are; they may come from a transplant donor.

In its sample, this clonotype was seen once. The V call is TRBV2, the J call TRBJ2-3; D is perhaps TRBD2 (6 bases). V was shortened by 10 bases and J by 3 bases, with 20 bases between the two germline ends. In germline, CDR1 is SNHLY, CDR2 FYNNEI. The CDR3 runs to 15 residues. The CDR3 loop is CATTLQGSGTDTQYF. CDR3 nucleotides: TGTGCCACCACACTCCAGGGAAGCGGGACAGATACGCAGTATTTT.

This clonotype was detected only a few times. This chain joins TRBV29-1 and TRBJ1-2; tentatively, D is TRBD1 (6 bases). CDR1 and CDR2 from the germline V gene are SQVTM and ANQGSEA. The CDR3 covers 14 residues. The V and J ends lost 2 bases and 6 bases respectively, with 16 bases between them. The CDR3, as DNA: TGCAGCGTTGAAACTATACACAGGGTAGATGGCTACACCTTC. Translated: CSVETIHRVDGYTF.

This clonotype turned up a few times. CDR3 in amino acids: CASSPLGQGPNTEAFF. The CDR3 DNA sequence: TGCGCCAGCAGCCCGCTTGGACAGGGGCCGAACACTGAAGCTTTCTTT. V gene TRBV5-1 combines with J gene TRBJ1-1; 9 bases line up with TRBD1. CDR3 length equals 16 residues. The germline CDR1 and CDR2 sequences are SGHRS and YFSETQ. With V trimmed by 4 bases and J by 1 base, 8 bases remained unmatched.

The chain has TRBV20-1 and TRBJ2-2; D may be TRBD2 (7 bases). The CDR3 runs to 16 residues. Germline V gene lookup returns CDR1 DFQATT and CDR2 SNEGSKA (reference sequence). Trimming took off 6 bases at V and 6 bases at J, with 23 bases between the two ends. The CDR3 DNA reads TGCAGTGCCCGAATCGGGGGGAAGGGACACGCCGGGGAGCTGTTTTTT. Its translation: CSARIGGKGHAGELFF.

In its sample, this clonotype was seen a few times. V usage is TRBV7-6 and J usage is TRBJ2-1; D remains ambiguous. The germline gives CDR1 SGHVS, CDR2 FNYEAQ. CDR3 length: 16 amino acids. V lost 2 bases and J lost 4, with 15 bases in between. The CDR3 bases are TGTGCCAGCAGCTTAATAAGGGCCGCCTTGTACAATGAGCAGTTCTTC. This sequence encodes CASSLIRAALYNEQFF.

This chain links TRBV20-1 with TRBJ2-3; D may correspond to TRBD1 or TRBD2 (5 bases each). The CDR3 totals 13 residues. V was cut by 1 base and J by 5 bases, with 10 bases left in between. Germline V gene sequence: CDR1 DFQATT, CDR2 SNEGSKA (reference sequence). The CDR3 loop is CSARVGDLDTQYF. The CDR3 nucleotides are TGCAGTGCTAGAGTGGGGGATCTAGATACGCAGTATTTT.

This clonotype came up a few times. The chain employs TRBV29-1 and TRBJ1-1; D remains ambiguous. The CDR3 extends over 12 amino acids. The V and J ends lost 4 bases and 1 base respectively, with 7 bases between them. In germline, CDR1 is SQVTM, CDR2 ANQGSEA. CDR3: CSVAPSNTEAFF. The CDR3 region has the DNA TGCAGCGTTGCTCCCTCGAACACTGAAGCTTTCTTT.

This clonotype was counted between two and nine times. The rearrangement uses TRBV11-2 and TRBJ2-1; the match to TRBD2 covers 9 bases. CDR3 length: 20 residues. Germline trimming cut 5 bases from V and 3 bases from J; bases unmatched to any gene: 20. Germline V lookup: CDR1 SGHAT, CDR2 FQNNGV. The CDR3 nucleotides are TGTGCCAGCAGCCTCCACCCCTTTGTTAGCGGGAGCTTCGGCTACAATGAGCAGTTCTTC. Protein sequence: CASSLHPFVSGSFGYNEQFF.

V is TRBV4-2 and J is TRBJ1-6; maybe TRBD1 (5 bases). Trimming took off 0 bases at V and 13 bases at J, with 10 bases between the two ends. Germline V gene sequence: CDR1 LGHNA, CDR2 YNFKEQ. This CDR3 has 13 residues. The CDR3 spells CASSQDEGRPLHF. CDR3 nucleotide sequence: TGTGCCAGCAGCCAAGATGAGGGACGCCCCCTCCACTTT.

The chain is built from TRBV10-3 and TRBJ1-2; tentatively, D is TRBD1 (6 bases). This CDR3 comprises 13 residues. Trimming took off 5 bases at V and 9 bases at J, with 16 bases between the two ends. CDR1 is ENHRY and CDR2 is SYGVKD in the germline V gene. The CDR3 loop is CAISSTGKGRYTF. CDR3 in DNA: TGTGCCATCAGTTCAACAGGGAAGGGACGCTACACCTTC.

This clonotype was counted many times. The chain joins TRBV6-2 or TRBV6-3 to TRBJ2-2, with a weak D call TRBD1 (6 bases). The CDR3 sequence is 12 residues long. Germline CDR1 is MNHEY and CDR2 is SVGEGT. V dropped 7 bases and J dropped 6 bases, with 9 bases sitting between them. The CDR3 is CASINRAGELFF. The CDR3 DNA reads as TGTGCCAGCATTAACAGGGCCGGGGAGCTGTTTTTT.

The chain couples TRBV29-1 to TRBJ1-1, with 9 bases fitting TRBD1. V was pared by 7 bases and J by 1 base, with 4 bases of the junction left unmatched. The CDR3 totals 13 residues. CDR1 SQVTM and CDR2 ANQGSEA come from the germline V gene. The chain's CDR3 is CSGKQGANTEAFF. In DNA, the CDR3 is TGCAGCGGGAAACAGGGGGCGAACACTGAAGCTTTCTTT.

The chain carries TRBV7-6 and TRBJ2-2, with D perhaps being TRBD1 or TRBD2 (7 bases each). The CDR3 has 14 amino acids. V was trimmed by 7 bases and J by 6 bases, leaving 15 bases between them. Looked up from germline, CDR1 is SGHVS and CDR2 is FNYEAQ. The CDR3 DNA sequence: TGTGCCAGCAACAGGGCAGGGGGGGCCGGGGAGCTGTTTTTT. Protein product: CASNRAGGAGELFF.

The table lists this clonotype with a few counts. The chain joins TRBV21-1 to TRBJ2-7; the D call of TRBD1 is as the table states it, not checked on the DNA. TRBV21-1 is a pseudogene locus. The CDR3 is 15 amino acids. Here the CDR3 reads CASVKDRVVPYEQYF. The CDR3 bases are TGTGCCAGCGTTAAAGACAGGGTAGTTCCCTACGAGCAGTACTTC.

This chain's CDR3 is CASSYGGEGEKLFF. CDR3 DNA: TGTGCCAGCAGTTACGGGGGCGAAGGGGAAAAACTGTTTTTT. The chain employs TRBV27 and TRBJ1-4; maybe TRBD1 (6 bases). The V gene's germline CDR1 is MNHEY and CDR2 SMNVEV (reference sequence). There are 14 residues in the CDR3. V dropped 4 bases and J dropped 8 bases, with 14 bases sitting between them.

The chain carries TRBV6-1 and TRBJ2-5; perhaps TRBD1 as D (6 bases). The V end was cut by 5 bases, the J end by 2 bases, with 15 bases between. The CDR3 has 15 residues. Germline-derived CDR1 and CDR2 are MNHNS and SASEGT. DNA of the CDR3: TGTGCCAGCAGTAAACTGGGGGCAGTTCAAGAGACCCAGTACTTC. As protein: CASSKLGAVQETQYF.

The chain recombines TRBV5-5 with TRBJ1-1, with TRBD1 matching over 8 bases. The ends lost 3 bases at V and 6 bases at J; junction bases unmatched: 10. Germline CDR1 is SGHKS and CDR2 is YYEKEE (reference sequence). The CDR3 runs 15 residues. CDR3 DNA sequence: TGTGCCAGCAGCTCGGACAGGGTGAAAATCCCTGAAGCTTTCTTT. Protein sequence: CASSSDRVKIPEAFF.

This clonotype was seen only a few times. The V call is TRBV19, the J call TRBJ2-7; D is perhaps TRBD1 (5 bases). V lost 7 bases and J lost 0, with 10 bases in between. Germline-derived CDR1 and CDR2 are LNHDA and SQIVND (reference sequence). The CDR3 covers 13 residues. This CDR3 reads CASTSGISYEQYF. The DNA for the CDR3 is TGTGCCAGTACGTCAGGGATCTCCTACGAGCAGTACTTC.

The CDR3 coding sequence is TGTGCCAGCAGTACTAGCGGGGGGGACCGGCGGGAGCTGTTTTTT. Protein: CASSTSGGDRRELFF. The J gene is TRBJ2-2, the V gene TRBV12-3 or TRBV12-4; TRBD2 matches 13 bases. V lost 5 bases, J lost 9 bases, and 6 bases stayed unmatched. CDR3 length: 15 residues.

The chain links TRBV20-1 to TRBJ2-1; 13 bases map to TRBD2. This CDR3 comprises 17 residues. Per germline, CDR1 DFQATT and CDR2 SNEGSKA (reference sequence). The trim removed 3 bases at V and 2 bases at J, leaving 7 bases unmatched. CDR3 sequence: CSARKRGLAGAYNEQFF. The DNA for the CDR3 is TGCAGTGCTAGGAAGCGCGGACTAGCGGGGGCCTACAATGAGCAGTTCTTC.

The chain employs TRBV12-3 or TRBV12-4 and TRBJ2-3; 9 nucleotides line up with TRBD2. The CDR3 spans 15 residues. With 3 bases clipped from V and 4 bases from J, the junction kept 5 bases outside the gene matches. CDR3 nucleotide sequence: TGTGCCAGCAGTTTCCCTAGCGGGATGTCAGATACGCAGTATTTT. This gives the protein CASSFPSGMSDTQYF.

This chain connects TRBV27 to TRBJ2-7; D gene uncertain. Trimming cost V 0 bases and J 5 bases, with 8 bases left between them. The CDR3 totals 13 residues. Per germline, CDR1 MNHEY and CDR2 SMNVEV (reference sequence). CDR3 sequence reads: CASSLSKGNEQYF. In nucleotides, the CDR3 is TGTGCCAGCAGTTTATCAAAGGGCAACGAGCAGTACTTC.

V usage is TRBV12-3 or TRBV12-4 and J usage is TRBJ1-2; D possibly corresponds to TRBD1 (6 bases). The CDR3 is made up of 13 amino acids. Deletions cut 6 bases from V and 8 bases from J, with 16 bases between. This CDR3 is CASREYRVEGYTF. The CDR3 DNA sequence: TGTGCCAGCAGAGAATACAGGGTCGAAGGCTACACCTTC.